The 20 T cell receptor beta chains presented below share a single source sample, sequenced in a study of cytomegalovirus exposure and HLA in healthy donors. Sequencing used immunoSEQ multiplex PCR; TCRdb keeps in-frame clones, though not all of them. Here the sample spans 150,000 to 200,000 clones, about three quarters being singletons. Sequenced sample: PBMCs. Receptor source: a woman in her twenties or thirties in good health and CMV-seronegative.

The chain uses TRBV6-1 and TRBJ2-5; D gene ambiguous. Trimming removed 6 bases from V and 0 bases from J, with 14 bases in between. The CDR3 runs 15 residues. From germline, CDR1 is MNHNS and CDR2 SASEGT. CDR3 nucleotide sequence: TGTGCCAGCAGCGTCGATGCCGCGTACCAAGAGACCCAGTACTTC. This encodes CASSVDAAYQETQYF.

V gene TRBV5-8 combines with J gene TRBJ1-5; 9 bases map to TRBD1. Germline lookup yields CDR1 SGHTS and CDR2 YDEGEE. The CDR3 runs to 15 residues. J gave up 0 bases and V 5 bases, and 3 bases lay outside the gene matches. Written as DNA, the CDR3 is TGTGCCAGCAGAAGACAGGGGGTTAGCAATCAGCCCCAGCATTTT. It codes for CASRRQGVSNQPQHF.

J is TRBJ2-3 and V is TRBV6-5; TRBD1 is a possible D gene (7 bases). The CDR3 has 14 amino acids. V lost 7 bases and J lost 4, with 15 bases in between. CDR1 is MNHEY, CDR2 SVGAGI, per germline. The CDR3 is CASKRQGGPDTQYF. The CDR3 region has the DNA TGTGCCAGCAAGCGACAGGGAGGACCAGATACGCAGTATTTT.

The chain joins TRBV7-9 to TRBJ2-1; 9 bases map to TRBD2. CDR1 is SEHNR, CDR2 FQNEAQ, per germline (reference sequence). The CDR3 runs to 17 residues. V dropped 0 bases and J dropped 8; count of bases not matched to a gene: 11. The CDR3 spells CASSLAAVREGRDEQFF. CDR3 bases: TGTGCCAGCAGCTTAGCGGCCGTGCGGGAGGGCCGGGATGAGCAGTTCTTC.

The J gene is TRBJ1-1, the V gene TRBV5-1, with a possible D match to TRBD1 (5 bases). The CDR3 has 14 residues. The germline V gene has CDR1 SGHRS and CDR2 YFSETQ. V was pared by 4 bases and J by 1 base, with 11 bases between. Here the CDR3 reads CASSTATANTEAFF. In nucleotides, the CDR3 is TGCGCCAGCAGCACGGCGACAGCGAACACTGAAGCTTTCTTT.

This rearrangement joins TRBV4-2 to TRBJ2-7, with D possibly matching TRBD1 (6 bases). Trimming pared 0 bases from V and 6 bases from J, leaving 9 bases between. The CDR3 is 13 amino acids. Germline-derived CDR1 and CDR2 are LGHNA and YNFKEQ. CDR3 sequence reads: CASSQDRDTEQYF. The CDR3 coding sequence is TGTGCCAGCAGCCAAGATAGGGACACCGAGCAGTACTTC.

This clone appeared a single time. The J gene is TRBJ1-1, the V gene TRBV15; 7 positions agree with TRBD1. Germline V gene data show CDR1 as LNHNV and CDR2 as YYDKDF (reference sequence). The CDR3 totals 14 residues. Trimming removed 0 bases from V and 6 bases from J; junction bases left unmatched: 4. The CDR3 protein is CATSRDRQGAEAFF. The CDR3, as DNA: TGTGCCACCAGCAGAGATCGGCAGGGGGCTGAAGCTTTCTTT.

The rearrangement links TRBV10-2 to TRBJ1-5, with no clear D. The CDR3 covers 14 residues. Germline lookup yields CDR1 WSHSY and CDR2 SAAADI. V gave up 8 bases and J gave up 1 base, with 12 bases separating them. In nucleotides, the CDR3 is TGCGCCAGCCGGCCGGGGAGAAGCAATCAGCCCCAGCATTTT. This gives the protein CASRPGRSNQPQHF.

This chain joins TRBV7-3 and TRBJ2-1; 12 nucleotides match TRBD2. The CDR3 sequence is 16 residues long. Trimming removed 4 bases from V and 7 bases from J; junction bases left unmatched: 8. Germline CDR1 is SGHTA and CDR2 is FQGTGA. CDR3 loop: CASSSLAGGRLNEQFF. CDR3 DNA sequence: TGTGCCAGCAGCTCCCTAGCGGGGGGGCGCTTAAATGAGCAGTTCTTC.

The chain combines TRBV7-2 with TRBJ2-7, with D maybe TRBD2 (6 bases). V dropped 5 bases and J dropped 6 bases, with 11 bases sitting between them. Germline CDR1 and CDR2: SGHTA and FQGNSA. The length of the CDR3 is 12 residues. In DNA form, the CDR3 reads TGTGCCAGCAGCCAGACTAGGGGCGAGCAGTACTTC. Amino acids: CASSQTRGEQYF.

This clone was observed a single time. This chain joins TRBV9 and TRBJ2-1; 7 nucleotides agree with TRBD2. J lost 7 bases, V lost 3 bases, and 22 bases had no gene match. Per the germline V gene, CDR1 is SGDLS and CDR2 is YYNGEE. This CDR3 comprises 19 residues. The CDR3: CASSANFDSSGGEMNEQFF. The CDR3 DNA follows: TGTGCCAGCAGCGCGAACTTCGATTCTAGCGGCGGAGAGATGAATGAGCAGTTCTTC.

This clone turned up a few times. The CDR3 DNA reads TGCAGTGCTAGAGGGACAGGGCTCTACACCTTC. Amino acid sequence: CSARGTGLYTF. The chain is built from TRBV20-1 and TRBJ1-2; TRBD1 matches 8 bases. Germline assignment: CDR1 DFQATT and CDR2 SNEGSKA (reference sequence). After removal of 1 base from V and 10 bases from J, the junction contained 2 bases not matched to a gene. The CDR3 totals 11 residues.

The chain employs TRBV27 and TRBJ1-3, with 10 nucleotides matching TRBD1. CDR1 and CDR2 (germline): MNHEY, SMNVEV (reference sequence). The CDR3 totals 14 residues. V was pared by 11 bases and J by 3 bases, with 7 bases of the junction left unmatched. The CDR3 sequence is CASGGDRGGNTIYF. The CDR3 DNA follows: TGTGCCTCCGGCGGGGACAGGGGTGGAAACACCATATATTTT.

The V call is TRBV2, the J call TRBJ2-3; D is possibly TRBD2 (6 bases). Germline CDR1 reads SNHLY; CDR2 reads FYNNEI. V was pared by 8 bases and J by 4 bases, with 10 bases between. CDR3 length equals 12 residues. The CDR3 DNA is TGTGCCAGCTCCCGACTAGCAGATACGCAGTATTTT. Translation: CASSRLADTQYF.

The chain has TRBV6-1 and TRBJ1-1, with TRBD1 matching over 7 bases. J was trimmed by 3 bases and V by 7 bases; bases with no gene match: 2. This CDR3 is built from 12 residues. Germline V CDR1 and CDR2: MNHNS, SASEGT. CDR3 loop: CASKGADTEAFF. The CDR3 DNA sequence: TGTGCCAGCAAGGGGGCGGACACTGAAGCTTTCTTT.

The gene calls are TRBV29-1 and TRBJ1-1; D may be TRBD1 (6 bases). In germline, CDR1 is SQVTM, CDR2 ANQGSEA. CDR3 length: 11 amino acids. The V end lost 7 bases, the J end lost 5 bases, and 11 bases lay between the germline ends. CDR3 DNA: TGCAGCGGGCGGGGGGCGACTGAAGCTTTCTTT. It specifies CSGRGATEAFF.

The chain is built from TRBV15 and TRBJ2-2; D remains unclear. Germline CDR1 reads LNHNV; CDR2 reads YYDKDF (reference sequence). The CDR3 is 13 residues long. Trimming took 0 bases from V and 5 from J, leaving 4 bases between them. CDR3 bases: TGTGCCACCAGCAGAGACGAGACCGGGGAGCTGTTTTTT. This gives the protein CATSRDETGELFF.

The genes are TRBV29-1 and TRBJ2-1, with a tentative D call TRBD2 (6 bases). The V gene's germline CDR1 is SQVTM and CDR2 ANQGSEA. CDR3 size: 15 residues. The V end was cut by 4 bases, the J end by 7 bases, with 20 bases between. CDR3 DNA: TGCAGCGTTGTGTCTCGACTAGTCCCCTTGAATGAGCAGTTCTTC. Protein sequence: CSVVSRLVPLNEQFF.

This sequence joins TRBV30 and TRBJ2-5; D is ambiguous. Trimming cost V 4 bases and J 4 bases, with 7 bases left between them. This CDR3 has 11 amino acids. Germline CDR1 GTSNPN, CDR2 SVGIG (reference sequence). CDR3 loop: CAWTYGETQYF. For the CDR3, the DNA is TGTGCCTGGACTTACGGAGAGACCCAGTACTTC.

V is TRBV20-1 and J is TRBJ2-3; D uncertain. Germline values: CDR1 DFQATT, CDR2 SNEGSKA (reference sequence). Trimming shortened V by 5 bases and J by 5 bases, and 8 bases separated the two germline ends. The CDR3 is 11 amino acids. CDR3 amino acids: CSALSRDTQYF. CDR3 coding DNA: TGCAGTGCTTTGTCCCGAGATACGCAGTATTTT.